The source of this T cell receptor (beta chain) is a study of spatial heterogeneity in lung cancer. Study context: Combinations of a unique TCR and a UMI were tallied in raw reads, and on average each appeared more than ten times. Study-wide points: Resection blood, more than follow-up blood, showed ubiquitous expanded tumor TCRs.

There are many counts of this clonotype. Its specificity is not known. The time point: sample taken at primary tumor resection. Sequencing covered unsorted whole RNA taken from tumor, nontumor lung or frozen PBMC. There were 72 donors, all of them untreated patients with early-stage non-small cell lung cancer. Carried by each TCR cDNA molecule was a unique molecular identifier. Using its own MiXCR run on the 5' RACE reads, TCRdb lists one record per CDR3 protein. The sample yields 28,000 or so distinct CDR3 sequences, around 13% seen once. Trimming pared 5 bases from V and 5 bases from J, leaving 9 bases between. The V gene's germline CDR1 is SQVTM and CDR2 ANQGSEA. CDR3 length: 11 amino acids.

This specimen consisted of PBMCs, obtained at surgery. The V call is TRBV29-1, the J call TRBJ2-5; D remains ambiguous. The TCR sequence derives from a female donor with early-stage non-small cell lung cancer. As DNA, the CDR3 is TGCAGCGTTAGACGAGAGGAGACCCAGTACTTC. This sequence encodes CSVRREETQYF. The full variable domain, rest sourced from reference TRBV29-1 and TRBJ2-5, is SAVISQKPSRDICQRGTSLTIQCQVDSQVTMMFWYRQQPGQSLTLIATANQGSEATYESGFVIDKFPISRPNLTFSTLTVSNMSPEDSSIYLCSVRREETQYFGPGTRLLVL.